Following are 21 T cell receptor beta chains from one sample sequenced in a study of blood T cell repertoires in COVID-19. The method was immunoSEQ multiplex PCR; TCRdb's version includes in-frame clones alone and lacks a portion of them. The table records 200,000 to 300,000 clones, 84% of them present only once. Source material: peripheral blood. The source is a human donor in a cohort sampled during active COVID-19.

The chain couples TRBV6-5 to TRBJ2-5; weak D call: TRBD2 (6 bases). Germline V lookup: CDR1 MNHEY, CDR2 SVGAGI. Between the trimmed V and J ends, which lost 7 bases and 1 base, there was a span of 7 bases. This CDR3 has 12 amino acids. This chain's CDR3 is CASKGLQETQYF. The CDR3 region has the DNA TGTGCCAGCAAGGGACTCCAAGAGACCCAGTACTTC.

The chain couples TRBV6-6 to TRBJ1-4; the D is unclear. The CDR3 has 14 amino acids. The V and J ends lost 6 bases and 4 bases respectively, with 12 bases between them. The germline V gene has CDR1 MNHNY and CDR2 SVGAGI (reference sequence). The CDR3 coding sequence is TGTGCCAGCAGCGCCGGGAGGAGTAATGAAAAACTGTTTTTT. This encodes CASSAGRSNEKLFF.

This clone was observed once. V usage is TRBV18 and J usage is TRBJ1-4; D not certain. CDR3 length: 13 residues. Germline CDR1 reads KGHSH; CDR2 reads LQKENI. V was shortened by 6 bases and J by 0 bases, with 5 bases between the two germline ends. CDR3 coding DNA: TGTGCCAGCTCGGGAGCAACTAATGAAAAACTGTTTTTT. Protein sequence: CASSGATNEKLFF.

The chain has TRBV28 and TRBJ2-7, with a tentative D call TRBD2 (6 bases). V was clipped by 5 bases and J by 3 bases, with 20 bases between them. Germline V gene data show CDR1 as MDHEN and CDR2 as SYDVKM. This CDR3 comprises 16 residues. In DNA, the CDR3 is TGTGCCAGCAGTCCCCTCGGGGGAAGTAGGCGCTACGAGCAGTACTTC. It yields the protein CASSPLGGSRRYEQYF.

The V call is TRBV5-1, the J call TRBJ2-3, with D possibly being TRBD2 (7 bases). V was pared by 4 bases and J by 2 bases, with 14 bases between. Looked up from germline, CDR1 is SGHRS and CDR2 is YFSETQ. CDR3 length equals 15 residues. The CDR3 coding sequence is TGCGCCAGCAGCCTGGGGGGGCTAGCCACAGATACGCAGTATTTT. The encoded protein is CASSLGGLATDTQYF.

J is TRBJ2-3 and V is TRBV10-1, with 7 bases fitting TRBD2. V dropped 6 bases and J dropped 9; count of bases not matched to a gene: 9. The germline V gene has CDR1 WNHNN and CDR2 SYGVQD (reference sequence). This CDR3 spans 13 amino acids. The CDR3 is CASRQAGSGTQYF. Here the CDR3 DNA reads TGCGCCAGCAGACAAGCGGGGTCTGGGACGCAGTATTTT.

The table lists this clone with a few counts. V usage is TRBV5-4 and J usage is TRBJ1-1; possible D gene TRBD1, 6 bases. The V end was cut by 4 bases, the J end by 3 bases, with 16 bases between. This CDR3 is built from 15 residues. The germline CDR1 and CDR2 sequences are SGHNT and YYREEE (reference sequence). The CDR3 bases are TGTGCCAGCAGCCCCGCCGGGACATCCTACACTGAAGCTTTCTTT. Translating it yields CASSPAGTSYTEAFF. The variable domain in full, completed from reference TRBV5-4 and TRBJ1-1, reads ETGVTQSPTHLIKTRGQQVTLRCSSQSGHNTVSWYQQALGQGPQFIFQYYREEENGRGNFPPRFSGLQFPNYSSELNVNALELDDSALYLCASSPAGTSYTEAFFGQGTRLTVV.

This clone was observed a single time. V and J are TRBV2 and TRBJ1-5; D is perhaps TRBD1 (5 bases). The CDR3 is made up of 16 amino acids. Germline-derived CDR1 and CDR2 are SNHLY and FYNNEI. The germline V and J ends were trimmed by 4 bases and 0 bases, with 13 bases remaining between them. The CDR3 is CASSGAGGYSNQPQHF. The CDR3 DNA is TGTGCCAGCAGTGGGGCGGGGGGTTATAGCAATCAGCCCCAGCATTTT.

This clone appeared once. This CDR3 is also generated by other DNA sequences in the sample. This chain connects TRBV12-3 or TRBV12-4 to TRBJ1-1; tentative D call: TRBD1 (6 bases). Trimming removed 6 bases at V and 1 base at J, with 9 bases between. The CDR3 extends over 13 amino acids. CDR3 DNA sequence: TGTGCCAGCAGCACAGGGACGAACACTGAAGCTTTCTTT. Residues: CASSTGTNTEAFF.

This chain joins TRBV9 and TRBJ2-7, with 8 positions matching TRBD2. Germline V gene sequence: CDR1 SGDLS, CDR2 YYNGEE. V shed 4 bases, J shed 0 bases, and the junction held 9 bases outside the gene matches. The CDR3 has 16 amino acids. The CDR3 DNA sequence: TGTGCCAGCAGCCCGGGGGGGGGCGAGAGCTCCTACGAGCAGTACTTC. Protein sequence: CASSPGGGESSYEQYF.

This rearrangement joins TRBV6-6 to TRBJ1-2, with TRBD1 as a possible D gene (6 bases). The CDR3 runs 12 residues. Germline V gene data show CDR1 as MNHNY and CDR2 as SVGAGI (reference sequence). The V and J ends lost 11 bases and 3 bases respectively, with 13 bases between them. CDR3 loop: CASLDSYYGYTF. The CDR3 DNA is TGTGCCTCCCTGGACAGCTACTATGGCTACACCTTC.

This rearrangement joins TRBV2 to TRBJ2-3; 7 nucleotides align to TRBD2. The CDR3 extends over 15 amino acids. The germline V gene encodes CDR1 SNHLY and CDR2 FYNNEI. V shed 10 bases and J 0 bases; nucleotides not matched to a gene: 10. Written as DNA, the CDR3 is TGTGCCATTCGGACTAGAGCGTCTAGCACAGATACGCAGTATTTT. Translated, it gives CAIRTRASSTDTQYF.

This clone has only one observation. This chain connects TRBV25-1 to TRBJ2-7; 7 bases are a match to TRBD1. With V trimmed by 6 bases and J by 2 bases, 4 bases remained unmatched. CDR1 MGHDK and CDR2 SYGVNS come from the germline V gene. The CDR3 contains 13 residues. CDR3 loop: CASRGTAPYEQYF. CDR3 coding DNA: TGTGCCAGCAGGGGGACAGCTCCCTACGAGCAGTACTTC.

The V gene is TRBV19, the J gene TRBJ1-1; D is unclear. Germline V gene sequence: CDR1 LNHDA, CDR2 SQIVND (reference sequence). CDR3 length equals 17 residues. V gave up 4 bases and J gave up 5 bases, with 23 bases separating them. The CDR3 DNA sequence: TGTGCCAGTAGTAAACCCGCCAGTGGCGGCCCGGGGACTGAAGCTTTCTTT. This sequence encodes CASSKPASGGPGTEAFF.

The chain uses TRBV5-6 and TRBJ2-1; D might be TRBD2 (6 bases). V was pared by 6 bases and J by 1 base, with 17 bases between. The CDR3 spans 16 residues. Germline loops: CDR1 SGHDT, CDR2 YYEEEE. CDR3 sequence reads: CASIRGGLLSYNEQFF. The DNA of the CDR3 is TGTGCCAGCATCCGCGGCGGACTACTATCCTACAATGAGCAGTTCTTC. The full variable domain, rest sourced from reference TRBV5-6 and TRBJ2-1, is DAGVTQSPTHLIKTRGQQVTLRCSPKSGHDTVSWYQQALGQGPQFIFQYYEEEERQRGNFPDRFSGHQFPNYSSELNVNALLLGDSALYLCASIRGGLLSYNEQFFGPGTRLTVL.

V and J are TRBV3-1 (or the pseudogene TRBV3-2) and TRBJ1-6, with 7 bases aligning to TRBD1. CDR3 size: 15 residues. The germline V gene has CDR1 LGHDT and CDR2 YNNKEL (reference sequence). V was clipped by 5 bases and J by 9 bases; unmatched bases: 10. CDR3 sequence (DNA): TGTGCCAGCAGCTCGCTCACAGGGGTTGGTTCACCCCTCCACTTT. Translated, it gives CASSSLTGVGSPLHF.

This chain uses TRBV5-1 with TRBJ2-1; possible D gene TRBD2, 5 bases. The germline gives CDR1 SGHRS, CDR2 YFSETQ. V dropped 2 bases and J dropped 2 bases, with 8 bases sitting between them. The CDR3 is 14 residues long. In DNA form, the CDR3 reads TGCGCCAGCAGCTTCCGGACTCCCTACAATGAGCAGTTCTTC. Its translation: CASSFRTPYNEQFF.

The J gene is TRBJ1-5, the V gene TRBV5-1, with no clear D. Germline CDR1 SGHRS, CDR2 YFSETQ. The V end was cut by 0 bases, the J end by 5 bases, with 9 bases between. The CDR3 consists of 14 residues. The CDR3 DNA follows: TGCGCCAGCAGCTTGGATCCAAGAGATCAGCCCCAGCATTTT. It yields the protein CASSLDPRDQPQHF. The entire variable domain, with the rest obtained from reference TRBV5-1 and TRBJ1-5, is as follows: KAGVTQTPRYLIKTRGQQVTLSCSPISGHRSVSWYQQTPGQGLQFLFEYFSETQRNKGNFPGRFSGRQFSNSRSEMNVSTLELGDSALYLCASSLDPRDQPQHFGDGTRLSIL.

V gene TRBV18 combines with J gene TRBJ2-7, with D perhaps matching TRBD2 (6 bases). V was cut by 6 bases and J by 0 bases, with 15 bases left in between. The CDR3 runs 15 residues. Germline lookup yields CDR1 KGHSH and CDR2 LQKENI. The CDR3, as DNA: TGTGCCAGCTCCCCGGGTAGCGGCACCTCCTACGAGCAGTACTTC. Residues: CASSPGSGTSYEQYF.

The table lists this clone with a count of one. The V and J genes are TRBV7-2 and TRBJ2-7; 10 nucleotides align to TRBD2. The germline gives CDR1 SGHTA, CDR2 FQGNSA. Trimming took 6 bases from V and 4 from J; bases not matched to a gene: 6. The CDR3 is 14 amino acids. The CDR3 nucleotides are TGTGCCAGCAGGAGACTAGCGGGCCAATACGAGCAGTACTTC. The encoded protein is CASRRLAGQYEQYF.

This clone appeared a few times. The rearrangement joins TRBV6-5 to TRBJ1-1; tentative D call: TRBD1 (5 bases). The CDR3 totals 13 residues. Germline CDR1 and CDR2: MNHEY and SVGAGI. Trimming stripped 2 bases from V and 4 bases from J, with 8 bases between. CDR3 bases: TGTGCCAGCAGTTACACGCAGGGCACTGAAGCTTTCTTT. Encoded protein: CASSYTQGTEAFF.